This is a list of T cell receptor beta chains from one sample in a study of T cell responses to AZD1222 COVID-19 vaccine. The protocol was immunoSEQ multiplex PCR, while the TCRdb copy is restricted to in-frame clones and leaves out a portion. The sample holds around 150,000 clones, around 90% seen once. The sequencing here drew on peripheral blood, taken 28 days after the second AZD1222 dose. The receptors come from an adult who received the AZD1222 COVID-19 vaccine. The CDR3 runs from the conserved cysteine through the conserved F or W. A D gene is named only where the DNA matches it firmly. Clone size appears in some rows only: once, few, many, or a class for an expanded clone.

size	J	V	D	DNA	CDR3
.	TRBJ1-1	TRBV28	.	TGTGCCAGCAGCCCCGGGGGGGGGAGTACTGAAGCTTTCTTT	CASSPGGGSTEAFF
.	TRBJ2-2	TRBV5-1	.	TGCGCCAGCAGCTTTGATTCGGGAGGACAGAGGGAGCTGTTTTTT	CASSFDSGGQRELFF
.	TRBJ2-2	TRBV5-1	.	TGCGCCAGCAGCCGTTCCGGCTCCACCAACACCGGGGAGCTGTTTTTT	CASSRSGSTNTGELFF
few	TRBJ2-7	TRBV3-1/TRBV3-2	TRBD2	TGTGCCAGCAGCCGGGCGGGGGGGCCCGACTACGAGCAGTACTTC	CASSRAGGPDYEQYF
.	TRBJ1-2	TRBV3-1/TRBV3-2	.	TGTGCCAGCAGCCAAGCTCGGGGGGAGAAAGCTAACTATGGCTACACCTTC	CASSQARGEKANYGYTF
few	TRBJ1-6	TRBV9	.	TGTGCCAGCAGCGTAGATGGGACCTATAATTCACCCCTCCACTTT	CASSVDGTYNSPLHF
.	TRBJ2-5	TRBV6-1	.	TGTGCCAGCAGTGAGGGGATCTTCCAAGAGACCCAGTACTTC	CASSEGIFQETQYF
.	TRBJ1-1	TRBV6-6	.	TGTGCCAGCAGTTTCGTTGAAGCTTTCTTT	CASSFVEAFF
.	TRBJ1-1	TRBV28	.	TGTGCCAGCAGTAGGGGGTCTGACACTGAAGCTTTCTTT	CASSRGSDTEAFF
once	TRBJ1-2	TRBV18	TRBD1	TGTGCCAGCTCACCTACATCTGGGACAGGAGCTGGCTACACCTTC	CASSPTSGTGAGYTF
.	TRBJ2-7	TRBV6-6	TRBD2	TGTGCCAGCAGTTACCCGCAGACTAGCGGCTACGAGCAGTACTTC	CASSYPQTSGYEQYF
.	TRBJ1-5	TRBV28	.	TGTGCCAGCAGCCTCGGTACACCCCAGCATTTT	CASSLGTPQHF
.	TRBJ1-3	TRBV19	.	TGTGCCAGTAGCCTACGTCGCGAGCCCATATATTTT	CASSLRREPIYF
.	TRBJ2-3	TRBV4-3	.	TGCGCCAGCAGCCAAGACGGGATGAGGGGCACAGATACGCAGTATTTT	CASSQDGMRGTDTQYF
.	TRBJ1-2	TRBV2	TRBD1	TGTGCCAGCAGTGAATGGGACAGCAAATATGGCTACACCTTC	CASSEWDSKYGYTF
.	TRBJ2-5	TRBV5-5	.	TGTGCCAGCAGCTTGGCCCGTAGGGAAGAGACCCAGTACTTC	CASSLARREETQYF
.	TRBJ2-7	TRBV7-9	.	TGTGCCAGCAGCTCGACAGGCGATACCTACGAGCAGTACTTC	CASSSTGDTYEQYF
.	TRBJ1-5	TRBV29-1	.	TGCAGCGTCGCGGGGGGCGGTGCTCAGCCCCAGCATTTT	CSVAGGGAQPQHF
.	TRBJ1-1	TRBV5-1	TRBD1	TGCGCCAGCAGCTTGGATGAAGGCGTTACAGGGGTTGCTTTCTTT	CASSLDEGVTGVAFF
.	TRBJ2-7	TRBV10-3	.	TGTGCCACCGGGACAAACTACGAGCAGTACTTC	CATGTNYEQYF
.	TRBJ1-2	TRBV6-2/TRBV6-3	.	TGTGCCAGCAGTTACTCGGAGGACTCCCCGGGGTATGGCTACACCTTC	CASSYSEDSPGYGYTF
.	TRBJ1-6	TRBV30	TRBD1	TGTGCCTGGAACCCTCGACAGGGAAATTCACCCCTCCACTTT	CAWNPRQGNSPLHF
.	TRBJ1-1	TRBV6-4	.	TGTGCCAGCAGTGACTCCAACCACGGGGACACTGAAGCTTTCTTT	CASSDSNHGDTEAFF
.	TRBJ1-1	TRBV5-4	.	TGTGCCAGCAGCTTGGGGGGAGTGAAAATGAACACTGAAGCTTTCTTT	CASSLGGVKMNTEAFF
.	TRBJ2-7	TRBV6-5	TRBD1	TGTGCCACCCACAAGCAGAGTAGACAGGGCCACGAGCAGTACTTC	CATHKQSRQGHEQYF
.	TRBJ2-2	TRBV6-5	TRBD1	TGTGCCACCCGGACAGGGGTCAACACCGGGGAGCTGTTTTTT	CATRTGVNTGELFF
.	TRBJ1-2	TRBV20-1	.	TGCAGTGCTAGTCGCTCTAACTATGGCTACACCTTC	CSASRSNYGYTF
.	TRBJ1-1	TRBV29-1	TRBD1	TGCAGCGCCCGTGTGGGGACAGGGAGGACTGAAGCTTTCTTT	CSARVGTGRTEAFF
.	TRBJ2-7	TRBV7-8	.	TGTGCCAGCAGCTTGAAGACTGGCTACGAGCAGTACTTC	CASSLKTGYEQYF
.	TRBJ2-7	TRBV9	.	TGTGCCAGCAGCCCCCTACGGATGGGGGGCGCGGAAGAGCAGTACTTC	CASSPLRMGGAEEQYF
.	TRBJ1-2	TRBV28	.	TGTGCCAGCAGTTTAAATAGGACCGTTGGGCTCTATGGCTACACCTTC	CASSLNRTVGLYGYTF
.	TRBJ1-2	TRBV19	.	TGTGCCACCAGAAGGCAGCTAGACTATGGCTACACCTTC	CATRRQLDYGYTF
medium-sized	TRBJ1-2	TRBV5-1	TRBD1	TGCGCCAGCAGCTTGCATACGGGACAGGATCCCAATGGCTACACCTTC	CASSLHTGQDPNGYTF
.	TRBJ2-1	TRBV11-3	.	TGTGCCAGCAGCTTAGCCGGCCAGGGGTGGAATGAGCAGTTCTTC	CASSLAGQGWNEQFF
.	TRBJ1-5	TRBV7-2	.	TGTGCCAGCAGCTTAGGGGTTAATCAGCCCCAGCATTTT	CASSLGVNQPQHF
.	TRBJ1-5	TRBV2	.	TGTGCCAGCAGGTTCCAAAATAACCCAAATCAGCCCCAGCATTTT	CASRFQNNPNQPQHF
.	TRBJ1-4	TRBV30	TRBD1	TGTGCCTGGAGTCTGGACAGGGGGCTGGAAAAACTGTTTTTT	CAWSLDRGLEKLFF
once	TRBJ1-4	TRBV6-5	.	TGTGCCAGCAGAGGCAAACCCAATGAAAAACTGTTTTTT	CASRGKPNEKLFF
.	TRBJ2-7	TRBV6-6	.	TGTGCCAGCAGCTTTGAAGGGGGGTCCTACGAGCAGTACTTC	CASSFEGGSYEQYF
.	TRBJ2-2	TRBV7-3	TRBD2	TGTGCCAGCAGCTTAACCGGGACTAATTTTGCCGGGGAGCTGTTTTTT	CASSLTGTNFAGELFF
.	TRBJ1-2	TRBV12-3/TRBV12-4	.	TGTGCCAGCAGTTTACCGCACGGGGGCTACACCTTC	CASSLPHGGYTF
.	TRBJ1-2	TRBV6-2/TRBV6-3	TRBD1	TGTGCCAGCAGTTACGACAGGGGAAACTATGGCTACACCTTC	CASSYDRGNYGYTF
.	TRBJ1-1	TRBV18	.	TGTGCCAGCTCACCGGACCAGGACACTGAAGCTTTCTTT	CASSPDQDTEAFF
few	TRBJ1-1	TRBV2	.	TGTGCCAGTCCAGCCCTAGACAGAGAGAACACTGAAGCTTTCTTT	CASPALDRENTEAFF
.	TRBJ2-7	TRBV19	.	TGTGCCAGTAGTTCGCCGGGGGTACGGTACTTC	CASSSPGVRYF
.	TRBJ1-2	TRBV6-5	.	TGTGCCAGCAGTTACTCCACATTGTTATATGGCTACACCTTC	CASSYSTLLYGYTF
.	TRBJ2-7	TRBV4-1	TRBD2	TGCGCCAGCAGCCAAAGGACTAGCGGGAGCTCCTACGAGCAGTACTTC	CASSQRTSGSSYEQYF
.	TRBJ2-1	TRBV9	TRBD2	TGTGCCAGCAGCGTAGAGGCTAGCGGGAGTAATGAGCAGTTCTTC	CASSVEASGSNEQFF
.	TRBJ1-3	TRBV28	TRBD1	TGTGCCAGCAGTCCCACAGGGGTAAGGGAAAACACCATATATTTT	CASSPTGVRENTIYF
.	TRBJ2-1	TRBV11-3	.	TGTGCCAGCAGCTCGCCAACAGGCGGTGAGCAGTTCTTC	CASSSPTGGEQFF
.	TRBJ1-1	TRBV6-2/TRBV6-3	.	TGTGCCAGCAGTTTTGGCCCAGTGGGGTATCCTCAGGACACTGAAGCTTTCTTT	CASSFGPVGYPQDTEAFF
.	TRBJ2-7	TRBV12-5	.	TGTGCTAGTGGCCAGGTAGGCTACGAGCAGTACTTC	CASGQVGYEQYF
.	TRBJ2-1	TRBV2	TRBD2	TGTGCCAGCAGCCCGACTAGCGGGCCCTACAATGAGCAGTTCTTC	CASSPTSGPYNEQFF
.	TRBJ2-2	TRBV9	.	TGTGCCAGCAGCCCGACGGGGGTATTGGGCGGGGAGCTGTTTTTT	CASSPTGVLGGELFF
.	TRBJ1-6	TRBV4-2	.	TGTGCCAGCAGCCAAGATCTGCAGGGCTACTCACCCCTCCACTTT	CASSQDLQGYSPLHF
.	TRBJ2-2	TRBV6-4	.	TGTGCCAGCAGTGACCCCAACACCGGGGAGCTGTTTTTT	CASSDPNTGELFF
.	TRBJ1-1	TRBV7-9	.	TGTGCCAGCAGCCAGGACGGGATTGAAGCTTTCTTT	CASSQDGIEAFF
.	TRBJ1-4	TRBV7-8	.	TGTGCCAGCAGCTTATTTAGGGGTTCCGCAACTAATGAAAAACTGTTTTTT	CASSLFRGSATNEKLFF
.	TRBJ2-3	TRBV4-1	TRBD2	TGCGCCAGCAGCCTAAGAGCGGGGGCGTCCACAGATACGCAGTATTTT	CASSLRAGASTDTQYF
.	TRBJ2-1	TRBV2	.	TGTGCCACTTTACTGGGAGTAGAATTCTACAATGAGCAGTTCTTC	CATLLGVEFYNEQFF